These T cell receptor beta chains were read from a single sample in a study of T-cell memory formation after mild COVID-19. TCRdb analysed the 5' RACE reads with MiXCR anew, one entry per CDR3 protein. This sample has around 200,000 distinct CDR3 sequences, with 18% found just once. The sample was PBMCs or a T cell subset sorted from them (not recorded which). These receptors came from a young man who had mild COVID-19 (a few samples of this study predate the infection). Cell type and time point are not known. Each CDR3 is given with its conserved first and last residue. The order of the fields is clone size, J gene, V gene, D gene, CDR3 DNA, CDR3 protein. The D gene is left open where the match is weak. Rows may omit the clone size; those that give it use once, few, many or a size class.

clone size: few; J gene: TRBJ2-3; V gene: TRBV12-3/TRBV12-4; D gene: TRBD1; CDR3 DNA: TGTGCCAGCAGGCGAGGGACAGGGGGAGTGTTGGATACGCAGTATTTT; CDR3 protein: CASRRGTGGVLDTQYF
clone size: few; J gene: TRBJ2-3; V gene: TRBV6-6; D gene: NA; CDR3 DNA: TGTGCCAGCAGTTATCACACTACAGATACGCAGTATTTT; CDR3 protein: CASSYHTTDTQYF
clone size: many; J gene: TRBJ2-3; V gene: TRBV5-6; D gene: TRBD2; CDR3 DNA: TGTGCCAGCAGCCAGCTAGCGGGGGGGCGAGATACGCAGTATTTT; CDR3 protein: CASSQLAGGRDTQYF
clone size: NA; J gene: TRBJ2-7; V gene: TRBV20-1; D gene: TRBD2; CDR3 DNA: TGCAGTGCCTTACTACGGGGGGGAGGGTACGAGCAGTACTTC; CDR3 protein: CSALLRGGGYEQYF
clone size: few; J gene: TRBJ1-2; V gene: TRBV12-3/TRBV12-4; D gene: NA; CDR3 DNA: TGTGCCAGCAGCCGCGTGACGGGCAACTATGGCTACACCTTC; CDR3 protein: CASSRVTGNYGYTF
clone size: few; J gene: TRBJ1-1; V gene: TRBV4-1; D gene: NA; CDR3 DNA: TGCGCCAGCAGCCATCCGGCGGCGGGACATATGAACACTGAAGCTTTCTTT; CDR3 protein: CASSHPAAGHMNTEAFF
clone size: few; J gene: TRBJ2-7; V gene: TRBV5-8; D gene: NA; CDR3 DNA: TGTGCCAGCAGCTTGCCAGGGAGTGGTGGGGAGCAGTACTTC; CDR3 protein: CASSLPGSGGEQYF
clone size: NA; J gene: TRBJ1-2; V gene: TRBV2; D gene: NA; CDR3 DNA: TGTGCCAGCAGCTTCAGGGTCCGGGGTGGCTACACCTTC; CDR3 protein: CASSFRVRGGYTF
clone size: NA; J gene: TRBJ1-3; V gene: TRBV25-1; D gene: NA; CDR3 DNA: TGTGCCAGCAGTGAGGGCCATTCGCTCTCTGGAAACACCATATATTTT; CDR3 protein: CASSEGHSLSGNTIYF
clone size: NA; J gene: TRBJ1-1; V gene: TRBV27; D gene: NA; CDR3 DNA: TGTGCCAGCAGCATGTGGGGGAACCAAAACACTGAAGCTTTCTTT; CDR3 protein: CASSMWGNQNTEAFF
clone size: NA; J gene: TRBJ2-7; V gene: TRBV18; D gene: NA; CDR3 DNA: TGTGCCAGCTCACCACTCGGGCGGCAGGGGCGGGACGAGCAGTACTTC; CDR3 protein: CASSPLGRQGRDEQYF
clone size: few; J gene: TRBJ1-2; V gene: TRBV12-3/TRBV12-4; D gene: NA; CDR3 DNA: TGTGCCAGCAGGGGGTTACTCAGTACTGGAGGCTACACCTTC; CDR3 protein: CASRGLLSTGGYTF
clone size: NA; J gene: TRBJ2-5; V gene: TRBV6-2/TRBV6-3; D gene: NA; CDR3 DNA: TGTGCCAGCAGTTACCCCCCGGGACGAGAAGAGACCCAGTACTTC; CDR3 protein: CASSYPPGREETQYF
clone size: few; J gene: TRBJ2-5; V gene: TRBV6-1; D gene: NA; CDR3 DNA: TGTGCCAGCAGTGAAGTTTATGAGACCCAGTACTTC; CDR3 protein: CASSEVYETQYF
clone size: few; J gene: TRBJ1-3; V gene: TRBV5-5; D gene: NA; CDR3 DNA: TGTGCCAGCAGTTCCCAGGGCTCTGGAAACACCATATATTTT; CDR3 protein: CASSSQGSGNTIYF
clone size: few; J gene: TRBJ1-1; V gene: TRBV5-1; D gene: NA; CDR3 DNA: TGCGCCAGCAGCGGAGCGCAGGGGAACACTGAAGCTTTCTTT; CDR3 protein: CASSGAQGNTEAFF
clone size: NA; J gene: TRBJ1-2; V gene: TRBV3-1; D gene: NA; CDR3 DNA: TGTGCCAGCAGGGGAGCTACGGGGCTCCTCTATGGCTACACCTTC; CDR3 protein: CASRGATGLLYGYTF
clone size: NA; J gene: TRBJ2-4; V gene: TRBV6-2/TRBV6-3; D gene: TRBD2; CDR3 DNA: TGTGCCAGCAGTGATGACTCAGCCCAGCGGGGGACCCTAGCCAAAAACATTCAGTACTTC; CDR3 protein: CASSDDSAQRGTLAKNIQYF
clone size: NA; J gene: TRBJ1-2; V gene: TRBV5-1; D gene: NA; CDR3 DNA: TGCGCCAGCAGCCCTGTTGGGGATGGCTACACCTTC; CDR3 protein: CASSPVGDGYTF
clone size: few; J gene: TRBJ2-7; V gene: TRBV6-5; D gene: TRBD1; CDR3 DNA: TGTGCCAGCACCCGCAGGGGGCGGGTCGGCTACGAGCAGTACTTC; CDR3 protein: CASTRRGRVGYEQYF
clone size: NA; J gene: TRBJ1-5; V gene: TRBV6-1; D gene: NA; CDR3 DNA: TGTGCCAGCAGTGAAGCGAGGGCCCTCAATCAGCCCCAGCATTTT; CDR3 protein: CASSEARALNQPQHF
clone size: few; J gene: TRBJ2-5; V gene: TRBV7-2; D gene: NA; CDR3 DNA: TGTGCCAGCAGTCCTAGGACTTTACAAGAGACCCAGTACTTC; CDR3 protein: CASSPRTLQETQYF